Listed below are T cell receptor beta chains from one sample, sequenced in a study of blood T cell repertoires in COVID-19. Assay used: immunoSEQ multiplex PCR; TCRdb lists only in-frame clones, some missing. The top ten clones hold 7.5% to 10% of a sample with around 180,000 clones, around 85% of them seen once. Sample: peripheral blood. The receptors here all came from a woman of 80 years or more with acute or convalescent COVID-19. Each CDR3 is given with its conserved first and last residue. The order of the fields is J gene, V gene, clone size, D gene, CDR3 protein, CDR3 DNA. A D gene is named only where the DNA matches it firmly. Clone sizes are given selectively: once, few, many, or a class where the clone is expanded.

J gene: TRBJ2-7
V gene: TRBV30
clone size: .
D gene: .
CDR3 protein: CAWSGPRTGIYEQYF
CDR3 DNA: TGTGCCTGGAGTGGCCCCCGTACAGGGATCTACGAGCAGTACTTC

J gene: TRBJ1-5
V gene: TRBV2
clone size: .
D gene: TRBD1
CDR3 protein: CASREDRGRVGNQPQHF
CDR3 DNA: TGTGCCAGCAGGGAAGACAGGGGGCGCGTGGGCAATCAGCCCCAGCATTTT

J gene: TRBJ2-5
V gene: TRBV10-3
clone size: .
D gene: .
CDR3 protein: CAIREGSRGETQYF
CDR3 DNA: TGTGCCATCAGAGAAGGCTCAAGGGGCGAGACCCAGTACTTC

J gene: TRBJ1-2
V gene: TRBV5-8
clone size: .
D gene: TRBD1
CDR3 protein: CASSPGQPGGHGYTF
CDR3 DNA: TGTGCCAGCAGCCCGGGACAGCCAGGGGGCCATGGCTACACCTTC

J gene: TRBJ1-2
V gene: TRBV19
clone size: .
D gene: TRBD1
CDR3 protein: CASSIDRGYGYTF
CDR3 DNA: TGTGCCAGTAGTATTGACAGGGGGTATGGCTACACCTTC

J gene: TRBJ1-2
V gene: TRBV28
clone size: .
D gene: .
CDR3 protein: CASLGAAFSYGYTF
CDR3 DNA: TGTGCCAGCTTGGGGGCAGCTTTTTCCTATGGCTACACCTTC

J gene: TRBJ2-7
V gene: TRBV5-1
clone size: .
D gene: .
CDR3 protein: CASSLVGQGGTYEQYF
CDR3 DNA: TGCGCCAGCAGCTTGGTAGGGCAGGGGGGTACCTACGAGCAGTACTTC

J gene: TRBJ1-1
V gene: TRBV6-4
clone size: once
D gene: .
CDR3 protein: CASSEQGHTEAFF
CDR3 DNA: TGTGCCAGCAGTGAGCAGGGCCACACTGAAGCTTTCTTT

J gene: TRBJ1-2
V gene: TRBV9
clone size: once
D gene: TRBD1
CDR3 protein: CASSVAGQVDYGYTF
CDR3 DNA: TGTGCCAGCAGCGTAGCAGGACAGGTAGACTATGGCTACACCTTC

J gene: TRBJ1-2
V gene: TRBV6-5
clone size: .
D gene: .
CDR3 protein: CASSYSRRSNYGYTF
CDR3 DNA: TGTGCCAGCAGTTACTCGCGGCGGTCTAACTATGGCTACACCTTC

J gene: TRBJ2-1
V gene: TRBV9
clone size: .
D gene: .
CDR3 protein: CASSRLTKNNEQFF
CDR3 DNA: TGTGCCAGCAGCCGTTTGACTAAAAACAATGAGCAGTTCTTC

J gene: TRBJ2-1
V gene: TRBV10-3
clone size: .
D gene: .
CDR3 protein: CAISRQVDGEQFF
CDR3 DNA: TGTGCCATCAGCCGACAGGTTGACGGAGAGCAGTTCTTC

J gene: TRBJ1-1
V gene: TRBV18
clone size: .
D gene: .
CDR3 protein: CASSPETGNTEAFF
CDR3 DNA: TGTGCCAGCTCACCAGAGACAGGGAACACTGAAGCTTTCTTT

J gene: TRBJ2-3
V gene: TRBV19
clone size: .
D gene: TRBD2
CDR3 protein: CASTTSGTSGTDTQYF
CDR3 DNA: TGTGCCAGTACCACATCCGGGACTAGCGGCACAGATACGCAGTATTTT

J gene: TRBJ2-1
V gene: TRBV5-1
clone size: .
D gene: .
CDR3 protein: CASSWTGRDNEQFF
CDR3 DNA: TGCGCCAGCAGCTGGACAGGGAGGGACAATGAGCAGTTCTTC

J gene: TRBJ2-1
V gene: TRBV6-5
clone size: .
D gene: TRBD2
CDR3 protein: CASSSSTSTNEQFF
CDR3 DNA: TGTGCCAGCAGTTCGTCGACTAGCACCAATGAGCAGTTCTTC

J gene: TRBJ2-6
V gene: TRBV10-3
clone size: .
D gene: .
CDR3 protein: CAISAGDSGANVLTF
CDR3 DNA: TGTGCCATCAGTGCGGGGGATTCTGGGGCCAACGTCCTGACTTTC

J gene: TRBJ2-1
V gene: TRBV2
clone size: .
D gene: TRBD2
CDR3 protein: CASSQLAGSYNEQFF
CDR3 DNA: TGTGCCAGCAGCCAACTAGCGGGATCCTACAATGAGCAGTTCTTC

J gene: TRBJ2-7
V gene: TRBV6-2/TRBV6-3
clone size: .
D gene: .
CDR3 protein: CASSPDRIRGRWYF
CDR3 DNA: TGTGCCAGCAGTCCGGACAGAATAAGGGGGAGATGGTACTTC

J gene: TRBJ1-2
V gene: TRBV5-6
clone size: .
D gene: TRBD1
CDR3 protein: CASSLAGGGYTF
CDR3 DNA: TGTGCCAGCAGCTTGGCAGGGGGCGGCTACACCTTC

J gene: TRBJ1-1
V gene: TRBV3-1/TRBV3-2
clone size: .
D gene: .
CDR3 protein: CASSAYSNTEAFF
CDR3 DNA: TGTGCCAGCAGCGCGTACAGCAACACTGAAGCTTTCTTT

J gene: TRBJ2-3
V gene: TRBV12-3/TRBV12-4
clone size: few
D gene: .
CDR3 protein: CASSFIDTQYF
CDR3 DNA: TGTGCCAGCAGTTTTATAGATACGCAGTATTTT

J gene: TRBJ1-3
V gene: TRBV12-5
clone size: .
D gene: .
CDR3 protein: CASGLSGAGNTIYF
CDR3 DNA: TGTGCTAGTGGTTTGTCAGGGGCTGGAAACACCATATATTTT

J gene: TRBJ1-2
V gene: TRBV27
clone size: .
D gene: TRBD1
CDR3 protein: CASRPAGGGYTF
CDR3 DNA: TGTGCCAGCAGGCCCGCAGGGGGGGGCTACACCTTC

J gene: TRBJ2-2
V gene: TRBV7-7
clone size: .
D gene: TRBD1
CDR3 protein: CASSSDRGPTGELFF
CDR3 DNA: TGTGCCAGCAGCTCCGACAGGGGGCCGACCGGGGAGCTGTTTTTT

J gene: TRBJ1-2
V gene: TRBV4-1
clone size: .
D gene: .
CDR3 protein: CASSKMDRYYGYTF
CDR3 DNA: TGCGCCAGCAGCAAAATGGACAGATACTATGGCTACACCTTC

J gene: TRBJ1-6
V gene: TRBV3-1/TRBV3-2
clone size: .
D gene: .
CDR3 protein: CASSQVSSSYNSPLHF
CDR3 DNA: TGTGCCAGCAGCCAAGTGTCGAGCTCCTATAATTCACCCCTCCACTTT

J gene: TRBJ2-7
V gene: TRBV10-1
clone size: .
D gene: TRBD2
CDR3 protein: CASSGREGDEQYF
CDR3 DNA: TGCGCCAGCAGTGGGCGGGAGGGGGACGAGCAGTACTTC

J gene: TRBJ1-1
V gene: TRBV28
clone size: .
D gene: .
CDR3 protein: CASRQGTEAFF
CDR3 DNA: TGTGCCAGCAGGCAGGGTACTGAAGCTTTCTTT

J gene: TRBJ1-1
V gene: TRBV25-1
clone size: .
D gene: .
CDR3 protein: CADSRARVGTEAFF
CDR3 DNA: TGTGCCGACTCCCGAGCCAGAGTGGGCACTGAAGCTTTCTTT

J gene: TRBJ1-5
V gene: TRBV5-6
clone size: .
D gene: .
CDR3 protein: CASSSTAKFNQPQHF
CDR3 DNA: TGTGCCAGCAGCTCGACAGCGAAATTCAATCAGCCCCAGCATTTT

J gene: TRBJ2-3
V gene: TRBV5-1
clone size: .
D gene: .
CDR3 protein: CASSLGLSENTDTQYF
CDR3 DNA: TGCGCCAGCAGCCTGGGACTGAGCGAAAACACAGATACGCAGTATTTT

J gene: TRBJ2-3
V gene: TRBV7-2
clone size: .
D gene: TRBD2
CDR3 protein: CASSLVFGGGAADTQYF
CDR3 DNA: TGTGCCAGCAGCTTAGTGTTCGGCGGGGGGGCTGCAGATACGCAGTATTTT

J gene: TRBJ1-5
V gene: TRBV4-1
clone size: .
D gene: .
CDR3 protein: CASSQVPDQPQHF
CDR3 DNA: TGCGCCAGCAGCCAAGTGCCAGATCAGCCCCAGCATTTT

J gene: TRBJ1-2
V gene: TRBV28
clone size: .
D gene: TRBD1
CDR3 protein: CASNPPGQAYGYTF
CDR3 DNA: TGTGCCAGCAACCCCCCGGGACAGGCCTATGGCTACACCTTC

J gene: TRBJ2-7
V gene: TRBV6-5
clone size: .
D gene: TRBD2
CDR3 protein: CASSYSGTSSYEQYF
CDR3 DNA: TGTGCCAGCAGTTATTCCGGGACTAGCTCCTACGAGCAGTACTTC

J gene: TRBJ1-1
V gene: TRBV30
clone size: once
D gene: .
CDR3 protein: CAWSAERGTEAFF
CDR3 DNA: TGTGCCTGGAGTGCAGAACGGGGCACTGAAGCTTTCTTT

J gene: TRBJ2-1
V gene: TRBV9
clone size: .
D gene: TRBD2
CDR3 protein: CASSEREGSYNEQFF
CDR3 DNA: TGTGCCAGCAGCGAGCGGGAGGGTTCCTACAATGAGCAGTTCTTC

J gene: TRBJ2-7
V gene: TRBV7-2
clone size: .
D gene: TRBD1
CDR3 protein: CASSSSGTGLEQYF
CDR3 DNA: TGTGCCAGCAGCTCCTCCGGGACAGGGCTCGAGCAGTACTTC

J gene: TRBJ1-3
V gene: TRBV19
clone size: .
D gene: TRBD1
CDR3 protein: CASSIAGTGAGNTIYF
CDR3 DNA: TGTGCCAGTAGTATAGCCGGGACAGGGGCTGGAAACACCATATATTTT

J gene: TRBJ2-7
V gene: TRBV19
clone size: .
D gene: .
CDR3 protein: CASGRGLSYEQYF
CDR3 DNA: TGTGCCAGTGGTCGCGGCCTCTCCTACGAGCAGTACTTC

J gene: TRBJ1-2
V gene: TRBV27
clone size: .
D gene: .
CDR3 protein: CASKRAGVEDYGYTF
CDR3 DNA: TGTGCCAGCAAAAGAGCAGGGGTAGAAGACTATGGCTACACCTTC

J gene: TRBJ1-1
V gene: TRBV7-8
clone size: .
D gene: TRBD1
CDR3 protein: CASSPDRAMNTEAFF
CDR3 DNA: TGTGCCAGCTCACCGGACAGGGCAATGAACACTGAAGCTTTCTTT

J gene: TRBJ1-1
V gene: TRBV6-5
clone size: .
D gene: TRBD1
CDR3 protein: CASRPGQGAAAFF
CDR3 DNA: TGTGCCAGCAGACCGGGACAGGGGGCGGCGGCTTTCTTT

J gene: TRBJ2-5
V gene: TRBV2
clone size: .
D gene: TRBD1
CDR3 protein: CASRDRGETQYF
CDR3 DNA: TGTGCCAGCAGGGACAGGGGGGAGACCCAGTACTTC

J gene: TRBJ2-1
V gene: TRBV19
clone size: few
D gene: .
CDR3 protein: CASSEGVNEQFF
CDR3 DNA: TGTGCCAGTAGCGAGGGGGTCAATGAGCAGTTCTTC

J gene: TRBJ1-1
V gene: TRBV12-3/TRBV12-4
clone size: .
D gene: .
CDR3 protein: CASNGGTGPEAFF
CDR3 DNA: TGTGCCAGCAATGGGGGAACAGGGCCTGAAGCTTTCTTT

J gene: TRBJ2-1
V gene: TRBV14
clone size: once
D gene: .
CDR3 protein: CASSQSGGPINEQFF
CDR3 DNA: TGTGCCAGCAGCCAATCGGGGGGCCCTATCAATGAGCAGTTCTTC

J gene: TRBJ1-6
V gene: TRBV20-1
clone size: few
D gene: .
CDR3 protein: CSASDTPALHF
CDR3 DNA: TGCAGTGCTAGCGACACTCCGGCCCTCCACTTT

J gene: TRBJ2-2
V gene: TRBV2
clone size: .
D gene: TRBD1
CDR3 protein: CASSEQGAIGELFF
CDR3 DNA: TGTGCCAGCAGTGAGCAGGGGGCTATCGGGGAGCTGTTTTTT